The 24 T cell receptor beta chains below were found in one sample sequenced in a study of blood T cells in healthy people across ages. The use of a sample-barcoded 5' primer and a J-beta primer mix characterized a second PCR of roughly 6 to 11 cycles. One entry per CDR3 protein, called by TCRdb with MiXCR from the 5' RACE reads. The repertoire includes around 1,000,000 distinct CDR3 sequences, less than 25% of them detected once, and around 0.75% sits in the top ten. These data are also associated with another study on T cells of mothers and their children.

Sequencing was carried out using blood. The source of these receptors is a girl between 2 and 10 years old in good health.

The rearrangement uses TRBV5-1 and TRBJ2-1; TRBD2 matches 9 bases. J was trimmed by 9 bases and V by 4 bases; bases with no gene match: 14. Germline V gives CDR1 SGHRS, CDR2 YFSETQ. The CDR3 spans 16 residues. Here the CDR3 reads CASSPTGSGSRAEQFF. As DNA, the CDR3 is TGCGCCAGCAGCCCGACAGGTAGCGGGAGTCGGGCTGAGCAGTTCTTC. Filled out from reference TRBV5-1 and TRBJ2-1, the complete variable domain reads KAGVTQTPRYLIKTRGQQVTLSCSPISGHRSVSWYQQTPGQGLQFLFEYFSETQRNKGNFPGRFSGRQFSNSRSEMNVSTLELGDSALYLCASSPTGSGSRAEQFFGPGTRLTVL.

This clonotype was observed a few times. The chain joins TRBV25-1 to TRBJ2-7; weak D call: TRBD2 (6 bases). The CDR3 has 15 residues. Germline lookup yields CDR1 MGHDK and CDR2 SYGVNS. V dropped 1 base and J dropped 5 bases, with 15 bases sitting between them. The CDR3 loop reads CASSEFRGGINEQYF. CDR3 DNA sequence: TGTGCCAGCAGTGAATTCCGTGGGGGGATCAACGAGCAGTACTTC.

This clonotype was observed a few times. The V gene is TRBV25-1, the J gene TRBJ2-2; D gene uncertain. The CDR3 runs 13 residues. The germline V gene has CDR1 MGHDK and CDR2 SYGVNS. V lost 3 bases, J lost 9 bases, and 11 bases lay in between. DNA for the CDR3: TGTGCCAGCAGTGATAGTGTAGACCGGGAGCTGTTTTTT. Amino acids: CASSDSVDRELFF.

This clonotype was counted once. The CDR3 DNA reads TGTGCCAGCAGCTTTGCAGGGGTTGAAGCTTTCTTT. It translates to CASSFAGVEAFF. This chain connects TRBV7-2 to TRBJ1-1, with D perhaps matching TRBD1 (6 bases). This CDR3 comprises 12 residues. Germline V gene data show CDR1 as SGHTA and CDR2 as FQGNSA. V was trimmed by 3 bases and J by 7 bases, leaving 9 bases between them.

This rearrangement joins TRBV7-9 to TRBJ2-4; TRBD1 matches 10 bases. V gave up 4 bases and J gave up 7 bases; unmatched junction bases: 4. The CDR3 sequence is 14 residues long. CDR1 SEHNR and CDR2 FQNEAQ come from the germline V gene (reference sequence). CDR3 loop: CASSSTGGKNIQYF. The CDR3 nucleotides are TGTGCCAGCAGCTCGACAGGGGGCAAGAACATTCAGTACTTC.

This clonotype occurred a few times. The V and J genes are TRBV4-1 and TRBJ1-1; weak D call: TRBD1 (6 bases). Trimming removed 1 base at V and 3 bases at J, with 12 bases between. This CDR3 has 15 residues. Germline values: CDR1 MGHRA, CDR2 YSYEKL. The CDR3 nucleotides read TGCGCCAGCAGCCAAGGCCCCGGGGGGCACACTGAAGCTTTCTTT. Translated: CASSQGPGGHTEAFF.

Details on this clonotype: Possible read error: a much larger clone is one base away. The chain is built from TRBV6-1 and TRBJ2-1, with D perhaps matching TRBD1 (5 bases). Germline V gene lookup returns CDR1 MNHNS and CDR2 SASEGT. The V gene lost 5 bases and the J gene lost 8 bases, with 16 bases spanning the gap. This CDR3 comprises 14 residues. The CDR3 reads CASSSMDNFDEQFF. In DNA, the CDR3 is TGTGCCAGCAGTTCGATGGACAACTTCGATGAGCAGTTCTTC.

V and J are TRBV4-3 and TRBJ2-7; TRBD2 aligns across 10 bases. The J segment lost 2 bases and the V segment lost 5 bases, leaving 12 bases of the junction unmatched. The CDR3 runs 17 residues. CDR1 is LGHNA and CDR2 is YSLEER in the germline V gene. The chain's CDR3 is CASSFDSTSGRPYEQYF. The CDR3 coding sequence is TGCGCCAGCAGCTTTGATTCGACTAGCGGGCGCCCCTACGAGCAGTACTTC.

Regarding this clonotype: A read error may produce the germline difference seen at one junction end. The chain is built from TRBV7-9 and TRBJ2-5; TRBD1 matches at 8 bases. This CDR3 has 14 residues. CDR1 is SEHNR and CDR2 is FQNEAQ in the germline V gene (reference sequence). CDR3 sequence (DNA): TGTGCCAGCAGCTTATCAGGGGGCGATTACGAGCAGTGCTTC. Protein product: CASSLSGGDYEQCF.

In this sample, this clonotype turned up a few times. V and J are TRBV20-1 and TRBJ2-5, with 12 bases fitting TRBD2. CDR1 and CDR2 from the germline V gene are DFQATT and SNEGSKA (reference sequence). V lost 6 bases, J lost 5 bases, and 13 bases stayed unmatched. This CDR3 has 16 amino acids. The CDR3 region has the DNA TGCAGTGCCAACTCTGGGACTAGCGGGTCCGGGGAGACCCAGTACTTC. Encoded protein: CSANSGTSGSGETQYF.

This clonotype was counted a few times. J is TRBJ2-5 and V is TRBV7-9, with D unclear. Germline V gene sequence: CDR1 SEHNR, CDR2 FQNEAQ (reference sequence). The CDR3 consists of 14 residues. V lost 1 base and J lost 2, with 8 bases in between. The CDR3: CASSLDWKQETQYF. The CDR3 nucleotides read TGTGCCAGCAGCTTAGACTGGAAACAAGAGACCCAGTACTTC.

V gene TRBV27 combines with J gene TRBJ2-7, with 7 bases aligning to TRBD1. V shed 5 bases, J shed 6 bases, and the junction held 10 bases outside the gene matches. From germline, CDR1 is MNHEY and CDR2 SMNVEV (reference sequence). The CDR3 sequence is 14 residues long. This CDR3 reads CASSPTGMGAEQYF. CDR3 coding DNA: TGTGCCAGCAGTCCGACAGGGATGGGGGCCGAGCAGTACTTC.

Details on this clonotype: A much larger clone differs from this one at a single base, so this may be a read error. The rearrangement uses TRBV12-3 or TRBV12-4 and TRBJ2-3, with no clear D. This CDR3 has 14 amino acids. Here the CDR3 reads CASKLDKGTDAQYF. DNA of the CDR3: TGTGCCAGCAAATTAGACAAGGGAACAGATGCGCAGTATTTT.

The genes are TRBV4-1 and TRBJ2-3, with D possibly called TRBD1 or TRBD2 (6 bases each). V lost 4 bases and J 5 bases, leaving 13 bases between the germline ends. Looked up from germline, CDR1 is MGHRA and CDR2 is YSYEKL. The CDR3 extends over 14 amino acids. CDR3 in DNA: TGCGCCAGCAGCCCGACAGGAGGGCAAGATACGCAGTATTTT. Translation: CASSPTGGQDTQYF.

This clonotype appeared a single time. V and J are TRBV20-1 and TRBJ2-3; no clear D. Germline CDR1 and CDR2: DFQATT and SNEGSKA (reference sequence). V dropped 0 bases and J dropped 0 bases, with 4 bases sitting between them. The CDR3 contains 13 residues. The CDR3 here is CSAREASTDTQYF. The CDR3 DNA follows: TGCAGTGCTAGAGAGGCCAGCACAGATACGCAGTATTTT.

This clonotype came up a few times. The rearrangement links TRBV20-1 to TRBJ2-2; D not resolved. Germline CDR1 is DFQATT and CDR2 is SNEGSKA (reference sequence). The length of the CDR3 is 13 residues. The V gene lost 0 bases and the J gene lost 6 bases, with 8 bases spanning the gap. This chain's CDR3 is CSARESWPGELFF. The CDR3, as DNA: TGCAGTGCTAGAGAGTCCTGGCCCGGGGAGCTGTTTTTT.

The chain recombines TRBV12-3 or TRBV12-4 with TRBJ1-1, with D unresolved. The CDR3 runs 14 residues. Trimming shortened V by 6 bases and J by 1 base, and 12 bases separated the two germline ends. CDR3 sequence: CASRDPEGNTEAFF. CDR3 coding DNA: TGTGCCAGCAGGGACCCCGAAGGGAACACTGAAGCTTTCTTT.

The chain joins TRBV12-3 or TRBV12-4 to TRBJ2-1; D is uncertain. This CDR3 has 15 residues. Trimming shortened V by 6 bases and J by 7 bases, and 19 bases separated the two germline ends. This CDR3 reads CASSPSGWVKNEQFF. The CDR3 DNA follows: TGTGCCAGCAGCCCTTCGGGCTGGGTTAAGAATGAGCAGTTCTTC.

Remarks on this clonotype: At one of its ends the junction is not consistent with the germline gene, which may arise from a read error. The V gene is TRBV20-1, the J gene TRBJ2-3; the D gene is possibly TRBD2 (5 bases). Germline V lookup: CDR1 DFQATT, CDR2 SNEGSKA (reference sequence). The CDR3 contains 14 residues. CDR3 DNA sequence: TGCAGTGCTCGAAGTTCCCCTGGAGGCGATACGCAGTATTTC. Its translation is CSARSSPGGDTQYF.

This clonotype showed up just a few times. Here the CDR3 DNA reads TGTGCCAGCAGTTTAGAAGGGTACTTGAACACCGGGGAGCTGTTTTTT. Its translation is CASSLEGYLNTGELFF. The gene calls are TRBV12-3 or TRBV12-4 and TRBJ2-2, with no clear D. This CDR3 is built from 16 residues. The V end was cut by 1 base, the J end by 1 base, with 10 bases between.

CDR3 DNA: TGCAGTGCTAGGCGGACAGCCATCTCCTACGAGCAGTACTTC. Its protein product is CSARRTAISYEQYF. The chain joins TRBV20-1 to TRBJ2-7; TRBD1 might be the D (6 bases). The CDR3 contains 14 residues. V lost 3 bases to trimming and J lost 0 bases, with 12 bases between them. CDR1 and CDR2 from the germline V gene are DFQATT and SNEGSKA (reference sequence).

This clonotype appeared a few times. In DNA form, the CDR3 reads TGTGCCACCAGTGAGGATGTTCCAGGGGGACTGGAGACCCAGTACTTC. This translates into CATSEDVPGGLETQYF. V and J are TRBV24-1 and TRBJ2-5; possibly TRBD1 for D (7 bases). The CDR3 covers 16 residues. Germline V gene sequence: CDR1 KGHDR, CDR2 SFDVKD. V lost 4 bases and J lost 5, with 19 bases in between.

This clonotype showed up just once. The junction shows a germline mismatch at one end, possibly a read error. The chain carries TRBV12-3 or TRBV12-4 and TRBJ2-3; weak D call: TRBD2 (6 bases). The CDR3 consists of 14 residues. The CDR3 coding sequence is TGTGCCAGCAGTGCCGGGGGAAGTCAAGATGCGCAGTATTTT. Its translation is CASSAGGSQDAQYF.

This chain joins TRBV3-1 and TRBJ2-2, with D maybe TRBD2 (5 bases). Germline V CDR1 and CDR2: LGHDT, YNNKEL (reference sequence). The V end was cut by 3 bases, the J end by 0 bases, with 11 bases between. The CDR3 sequence is 16 residues long. The CDR3 DNA reads as TGTGCCAGCAGCCAGTTCCTAGCCCCGAACACCGGGGAGCTGTTTTTT. Its protein product is CASSQFLAPNTGELFF.